The rows below give T cell receptor beta chains drawn from one sample of a study of metastatic and nonmetastatic thyroid tumors. TCRdb re-analyzed the PCR reads through MiXCR. The sample lists roughly 63,000 clones, 15% to 20% occurring once. Sequencing used blood. The source of these receptors is a male donor with papillary thyroid cancer or a benign thyroid nodule (not recorded which). Some clones in this sample may be carry-over from other donors' samples. CDR3s include the opening cysteine and the closing phenylalanine or tryptophan. The D gene is left open where the match is weak. A clone size is listed for some rows: how often the clone was seen (once, few, many), or a class if it is expanded.

>-|13|TRBV20-1|TRBJ2-7|many
TGCAGTGCCCGGACGGGCGATTTACACGAGCAGTACTTC
CSARTGDLHEQYF
>TRBD1|17|TRBV4-2|TRBJ2-3|many
TGTGCCAGCAGCCACGGGGACAGGGGAGTCAGGACAGATACGCAGTATTTT
CASSHGDRGVRTDTQYF
>TRBD1|13|TRBV20-1|TRBJ1-2|many
TGCAGTGCCAAAGAAGGGGGCCGGGATGGCTACACCTTC
CSAKEGGRDGYTF
>-|17|TRBV15|TRBJ2-2|many
TGTGCCACCAGCAGTAGGCATAGGGCTTCGAACACCGGGGAGCTGTTTTTT
CATSSRHRASNTGELFF
>-|11|TRBV5-1|TRBJ2-3|many
TGCGCCAGCAGGGACTCAGATACGCAGTATTTT
CASRDSDTQYF
>TRBD1|16|TRBV19|TRBJ1-1|many
TGTGCCAGTTCTAGGACAGGGGGCTACGGGAACACTGAAGCTTTCTTT
CASSRTGGYGNTEAFF
>TRBD2|14|TRBV7-3|TRBJ2-2|many
TGTGCCAGCAGCCGGGGAGGGGACACCGGGGAGCTGTTTTTT
CASSRGGDTGELFF
>-|17|TRBV6-1|TRBJ1-2|many
TGTGCCAGCAGTGAAGGGGGGGGGGGGCTCTCTAACTATGGCTACACCTTC
CASSEGGGGLSNYGYTF
>-|15|TRBV15|TRBJ2-3|many
TGTGCCACCAGCACGACCAGACTCAGCACAGATACGCAGTATTTT
CATSTTRLSTDTQYF
>-|16|TRBV9|TRBJ2-1|-
TGTGCCAGCAGCGGGCAAACAGGGAGCTCCTACAATGATCAGTTCTTC
CASSGQTGSSYNDQFF
>-|14|TRBV20-1|TRBJ2-5|many
TGCAGTGCTACCTCGAGGATAGAAGGAGAGACCCAGTACTTC
CSATSRIEGETQYF
>-|13|TRBV18|TRBJ2-3|many
TGTGCCAGCTCTACAGGCCGCACAGATACGCAGTATTTT
CASSTGRTDTQYF
>TRBD1|11|TRBV7-9|TRBJ2-7|-
TGTGCCAGCAGCGCGACAGGGGGCGCCGTCTTC
CASSATGGAVF
>-|18|TRBV28|TRBJ2-3|many
TGTGCCAGCAGTCCCACACCCTTCGCAGGGCCCAGCACAGATACGCAGTATTTT
CASSPTPFAGPSTDTQYF
>-|15|TRBV12-3/TRBV12-4|TRBJ2-2|-
-
CASSLFGSGISELFF
>-|16|TRBV11-2|TRBJ2-2|few
TGTGCCAGCAGCTTACTTGCAGGGGAGAACACCGGGGAGCTGTTTTTT
CASSLLAGENTGELFF
>TRBD1|16|TRBV11-2|TRBJ2-3|many
TGTGCCAGCAGCTCCAGGACAGGGGGCTTTACAGATACGCAGTATTTT
CASSSRTGGFTDTQYF
>-|15|TRBV10-2|TRBJ2-6|many
TGCGCCAGCAGTGATGGTGCATCTGGGGCCAACGTCCTGACTTTC
CASSDGASGANVLTF
>TRBD1|15|TRBV19|TRBJ1-6|many
TGTGCCAGTAGTACCCGGGACAGGGTTTATTCACCCCTCCACTTT
CASSTRDRVYSPLHF
>-|14|TRBV7-2|TRBJ2-2|many
TGTGCCAGCAGGCGGGACTTCAACACCGGGGAGCTGTTTTTT
CASRRDFNTGELFF
>-|12|TRBV12-3/TRBV12-4|TRBJ2-5|many
TGTGCCAGCAGCCCCACACCCGGGACCCAGTACTTC
CASSPTPGTQYF
>-|15|TRBV27|TRBJ2-2|few
TGTGCCAGCATTTTACGTCGGGATTTCACCGGGGAGCTGTTTTTT
CASILRRDFTGELFF
>-|14|TRBV20-1|TRBJ2-2|-
TGCAGTGCTAGACCCGGACAGAACACCGGGGAGCTGTTTTTT
CSARPGQNTGELFF
>TRBD2|15|TRBV20-1|TRBJ2-1|many
TGCAGTGCCCTAATAGCGGGAGAAGTCTACAATGAGCAGTTCTTC
CSALIAGEVYNEQFF
>TRBD2|14|TRBV6-1|TRBJ2-3|many
TGTGCCAGCAGGCTAACTAGCGGCACAGATACGCAGTATTTT
CASRLTSGTDTQYF
>-|17|TRBV6-1|TRBJ1-2|many
TGTGCCAGCAGTGATAGGATCGGCGGAAAGGCTAACTATGGCTACACCTTC
CASSDRIGGKANYGYTF
>-|15|TRBV12-3/TRBV12-4|TRBJ2-1|many
TGTGCCAGCACCTGGACCGACAGCTCCTACAATGAGCAGTTCTTC
CASTWTDSSYNEQFF
>-|12|TRBV7-9|TRBJ2-2|few
TGTGCCAGCAGTATTGATTCTGGGGAGCTGTTTTTT
CASSIDSGELFF
>-|18|TRBV20-1|TRBJ1-2|-
TGCAGTGCTGGCCGACCCGTGGACAAGGGGTCGTGCAACTATGGCTACACCTTC
CSAGRPVDKGSCNYGYTF
>-|14|TRBV19|TRBJ2-7|few
TGTGCCAGTAGGTCCGACGGAAACTCCTACGAGCAGTACTTC
CASRSDGNSYEQYF
>-|19|TRBV30|TRBJ1-4|many
TGTGCCTGGAGTTCCCCCTCGGCGAACAAACTGGCAACTAATGAAAAACTGTTTTTT
CAWSSPSANKLATNEKLFF
>-|16|TRBV15|TRBJ1-2|-
TGTGCCACCAGCAGAGAAGGCTTGGGATACAACTATGGCTACACCTTC
CATSREGLGYNYGYTF
>TRBD1|15|TRBV7-2|TRBJ2-7|once
TGTGCCAGCAGTCTTAACACAGGGGGCGCCTACGAGCAGTACTTC
CASSLNTGGAYEQYF
>TRBD1|14|TRBV24-1|TRBJ1-1|many
TGTGCCACCAGTGATGGGACAGGGGTGACTGAAGCTTTCTTT
CATSDGTGVTEAFF
>-|15|TRBV11-1|TRBJ2-1|many
TGTGCCAGCAGCCCGATGTGGAACTCCTACAATGAGCAGTTCTTC
CASSPMWNSYNEQFF
>TRBD2|16|TRBV7-6|TRBJ2-1|many
TGTGCCAGCAGCTTAGTCCCCAGCGGGAGGTACAATGAGCAGTTCTTC
CASSLVPSGRYNEQFF
>-|15|TRBV13|TRBJ2-7|many
TGTGCCAGCAGCTCTGGCCGGCGAAACTCCTACGAGCAGTACTTC
CASSSGRRNSYEQYF
>TRBD1|15|TRBV9|TRBJ2-5|few
TGTGCCAGCAGCGTAGCCAGAGGACAGGGAGAGACCCAGTACTTC
CASSVARGQGETQYF
>TRBD1|13|TRBV9|TRBJ2-7|many
TGTGCCAGCAGCATCGGGACAGGGACCGAGCAGTACTTC
CASSIGTGTEQYF
>TRBD1|18|TRBV9|TRBJ1-3|many
TGTGCCAGCAGCGTAGAAGGGGGGGGGACAGGGCCTGGAAACACCATATATTTT
CASSVEGGGTGPGNTIYF
>TRBD1|16|TRBV5-1|TRBJ2-1|many
TGCGCCAGCAGCGTCGTTTACAGGGGGCTGGGCAATGAGCAGTTCTTC
CASSVVYRGLGNEQFF
>-|12|TRBV6-1|TRBJ2-5|many
TGTGCCACTACGGACCCCGAAGAGACCCAGTACTTC
CATTDPEETQYF
>-|10|TRBV12-3/TRBV12-4|TRBJ2-2|many
TGTGCCAGCAGTTCCGGGGAGCTGTTTTTT
CASSSGELFF
>TRBD1|16|TRBV5-6|TRBJ2-1|many
TGTGCCAGCAGGACGATAGAGACAGGGGGCTACAATGAGCAGTTCTTC
CASRTIETGGYNEQFF
>-|16|TRBV4-1|TRBJ2-1|-
TGCGCCAGCAACCATCCTGGGGGTTTCACGGTCAATGAGCAGTTCTTC
CASNHPGGFTVNEQFF
>-|14|TRBV24-1|TRBJ2-5|many
TGTGCCACCAGTGATTCCGGGACCCGCGAGACCCAGTACTTC
CATSDSGTRETQYF
>-|15|TRBV27|TRBJ2-5|many
TGTGCCAGCAGTTCCCATATCGGGCTCCAAGAGACCCAGTACTTC
CASSSHIGLQETQYF
>TRBD2|16|TRBV4-3|TRBJ2-3|-
TGCGCCAGCAGCCAAGTTCTCGCGGGAGGGCTGGATACGCAGTATTTT
CASSQVLAGGLDTQYF
>-|13|TRBV7-6|TRBJ1-5|-
TGTGCCAGCAGCTTAGAACCCCATCAGCCCCAGCATTTT
CASSLEPHQPQHF
>TRBD2|15|TRBV11-1|TRBJ2-1|-
TGTGCCAGCAGCAGCCTAGCGGGAACGTACAATGAGCAGTTCTTC
CASSSLAGTYNEQFF
>-|12|TRBV18|TRBJ2-1|many
TGTGCCAGCTCACCAGGCCGCCAGGAGCAGTTCTTC
CASSPGRQEQFF